This TCR beta chain was identified during a study of T cells in Graves' hyperthyroidism and ophthalmopathy. Study context: Peripheral blood was drawn at first diagnosis, prior to all treatment.

This clonotype turned up a few times. The CDR3 has 16 residues. CDR1 is SGHAT, CDR2 FQNNGV, per germline. J lost 5 bases, V lost 4 bases, and 8 bases had no gene match. The CDR3 regions of TCR beta were amplified from RNA transcripts. HTBI primers were used for first-round RT-PCR of the TCR CDR3. TCRdb used MiXCR to reprocess the multiplex PCR reads, holding one entry per CDR3 protein. Among around 350,000 distinct CDR3 sequences listed, approximately 18% were seen once. From roughly 9.2 ml of fresh peripheral blood, PBMCs were isolated. The receptor was derived from a woman in her twenties or thirties with Graves' hyperthyroidism that later progressed to Graves' ophthalmopathy. Sequencing was carried out using blood. The rearrangement links TRBV11-2 to TRBJ1-5, with 10 bases aligning to TRBD1. CDR3 in amino acids: CASSSNRTGGHQPQHF. As DNA, the CDR3 is TGTGCCAGCAGCTCCAACCGGACAGGGGGTCATCAGCCCCAGCATTTT. Based on the CDR3 plus reference TRBV11-2 and TRBJ1-5, the full variable domain is EAGVAQSPRYKIIEKRQSVAFWCNPISGHATLYWYQQILGQGPKLLIQFQNNGVVDDSQLPKDRFSAERLKGVDSTLKIQPAKLEDSAVYLCASSSNRTGGHQPQHFGDGTRLSIL.